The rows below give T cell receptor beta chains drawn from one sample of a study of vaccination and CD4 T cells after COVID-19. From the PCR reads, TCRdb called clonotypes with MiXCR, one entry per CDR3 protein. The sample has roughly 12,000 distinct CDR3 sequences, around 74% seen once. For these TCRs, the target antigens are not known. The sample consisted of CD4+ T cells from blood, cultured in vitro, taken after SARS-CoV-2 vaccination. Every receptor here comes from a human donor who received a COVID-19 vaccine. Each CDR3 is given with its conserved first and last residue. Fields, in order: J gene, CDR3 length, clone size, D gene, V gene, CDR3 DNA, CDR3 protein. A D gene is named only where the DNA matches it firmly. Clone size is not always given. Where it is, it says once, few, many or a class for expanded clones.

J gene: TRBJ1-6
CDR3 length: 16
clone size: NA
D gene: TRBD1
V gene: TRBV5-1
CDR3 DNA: TGCGCCAGCAGCTTGGCAGGGGGATCCTATAATTCACCCCTCCACTTT
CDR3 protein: CASSLAGGSYNSPLHF

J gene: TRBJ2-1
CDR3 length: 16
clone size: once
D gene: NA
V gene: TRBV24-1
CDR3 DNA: TGTGCCACCAGTGACCCAACCGGACCCTCTTACAATGAGCAGTTCTTC
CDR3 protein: CATSDPTGPSYNEQFF

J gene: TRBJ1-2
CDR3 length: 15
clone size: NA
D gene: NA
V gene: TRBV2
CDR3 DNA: TGTGCCAGCAGTGAGGCAGGGGTGCCTAACTATGGCTACACCTTC
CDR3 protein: CASSEAGVPNYGYTF

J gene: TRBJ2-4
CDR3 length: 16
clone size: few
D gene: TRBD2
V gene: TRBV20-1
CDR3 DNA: TGCAGTGCTAGTCGCGGACTAGCGGGGGTTGAAAACATTCAGTACTTC
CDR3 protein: CSASRGLAGVENIQYF

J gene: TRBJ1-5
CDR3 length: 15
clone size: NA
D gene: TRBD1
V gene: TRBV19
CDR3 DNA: TGTGCCAGTAATCCCGGGACAGGGAGCTATCAGCCCCAGCATTTT
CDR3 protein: CASNPGTGSYQPQHF

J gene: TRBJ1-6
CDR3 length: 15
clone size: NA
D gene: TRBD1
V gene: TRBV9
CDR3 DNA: TGTGCCAGCAGCGTAAGGGGACAGGGGAATTCACCCCTCCACTTT
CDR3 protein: CASSVRGQGNSPLHF

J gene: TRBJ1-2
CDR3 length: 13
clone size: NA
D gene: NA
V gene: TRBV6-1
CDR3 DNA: TGTGCCAGCAGCGAAAGACAGAACTATGGCTACACCTTC
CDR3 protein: CASSERQNYGYTF

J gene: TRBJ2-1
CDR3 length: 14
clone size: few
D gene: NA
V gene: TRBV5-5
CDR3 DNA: TGTGCCAGCAGCTTGGGGGGGGCCCTCAATGAGCAGTTCTTC
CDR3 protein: CASSLGGALNEQFF

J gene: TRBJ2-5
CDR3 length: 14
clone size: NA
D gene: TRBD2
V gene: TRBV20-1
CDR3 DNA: TGCAGTGCAGCTCCGGGACTAGCAGAAGAGACCCAGTACTTC
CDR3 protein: CSAAPGLAEETQYF

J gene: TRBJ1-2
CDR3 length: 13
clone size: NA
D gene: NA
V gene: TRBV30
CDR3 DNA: TGTGCCTGGAGGCTGGGGTTTAACTATGGCTACACCTTC
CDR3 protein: CAWRLGFNYGYTF

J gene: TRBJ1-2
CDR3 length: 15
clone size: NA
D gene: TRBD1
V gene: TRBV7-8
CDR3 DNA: TGTGCCAGCAGCTTATCGGGACAGGCTAACTATGGCTACACCTTC
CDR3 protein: CASSLSGQANYGYTF

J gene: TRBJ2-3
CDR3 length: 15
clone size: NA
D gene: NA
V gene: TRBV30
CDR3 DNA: TGTGCCTGGAGTGTTGGCTACCGAGGCACAGATACGCAGTATTTT
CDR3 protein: CAWSVGYRGTDTQYF

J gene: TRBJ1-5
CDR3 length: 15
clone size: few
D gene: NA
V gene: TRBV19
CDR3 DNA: TGTGCCAGTAGTATTAGGGGGGCCAGCAATCAGCCCCAGCATTTT
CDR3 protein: CASSIRGASNQPQHF

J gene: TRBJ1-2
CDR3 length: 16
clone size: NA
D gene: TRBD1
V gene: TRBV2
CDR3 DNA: TGTGCCAGCAGGAGGGGGAGAGGACAGGGCCACTATGGCTACACCTTC
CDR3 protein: CASRRGRGQGHYGYTF

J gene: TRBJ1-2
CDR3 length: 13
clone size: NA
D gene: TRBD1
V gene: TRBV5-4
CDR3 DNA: TGTGCCAGCAGCCGGGACAGAGACTACGGCTACACCTTC
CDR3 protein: CASSRDRDYGYTF

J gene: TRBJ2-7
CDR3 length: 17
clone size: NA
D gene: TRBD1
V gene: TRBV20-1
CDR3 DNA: TGCAGTGCTAGAGATAGAGGATTGGGACAGGGGACCTACGAGCAGTACTTC
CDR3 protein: CSARDRGLGQGTYEQYF

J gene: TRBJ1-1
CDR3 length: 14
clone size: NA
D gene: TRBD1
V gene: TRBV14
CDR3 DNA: TGTGCCAGCAGCCAGGACAGGGGGGGGACTGAAGCTTTCTTT
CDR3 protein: CASSQDRGGTEAFF

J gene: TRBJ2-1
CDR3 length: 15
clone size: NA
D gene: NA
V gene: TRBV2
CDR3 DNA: TGTGCCAGCAGTGCCGGGCGGGCCCTCTACAATGAGCAGTTCTTC
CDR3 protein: CASSAGRALYNEQFF

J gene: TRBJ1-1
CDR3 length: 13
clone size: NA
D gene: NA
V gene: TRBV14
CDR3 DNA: TGTGCCAGCAGCCTTGGTGGACAGCTTGAAGCTTTCTTT
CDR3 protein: CASSLGGQLEAFF

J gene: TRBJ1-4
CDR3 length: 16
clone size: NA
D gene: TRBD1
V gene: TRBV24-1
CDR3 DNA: TGTGCCACCAGTGATCCCCGGACAGGGAGGAATGAAAAACTGTTTTTT
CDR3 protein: CATSDPRTGRNEKLFF

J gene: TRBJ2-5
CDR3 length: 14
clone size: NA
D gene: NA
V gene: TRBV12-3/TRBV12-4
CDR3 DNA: TGTGCCAGCAGTTCAACGCGGTCGAAAGAGACCCAGTACTTC
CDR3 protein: CASSSTRSKETQYF

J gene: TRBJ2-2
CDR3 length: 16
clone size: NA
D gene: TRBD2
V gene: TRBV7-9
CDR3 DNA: TGTGCCAGCAGCTTTGAGTCGGGGGGGCAGATCGGGGAGCTGTTTTTT
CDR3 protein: CASSFESGGQIGELFF

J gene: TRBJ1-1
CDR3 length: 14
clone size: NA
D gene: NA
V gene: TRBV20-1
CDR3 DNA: TGCAGTGCTAGTTTCGGGGGAATGAACACTGAAGCTTTCTTT
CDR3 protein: CSASFGGMNTEAFF

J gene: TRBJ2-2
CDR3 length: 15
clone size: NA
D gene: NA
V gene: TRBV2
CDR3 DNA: TGTGCCAGCAGTGAGATGAGAGCCGCCACCGGGGAGCTGTTTTTT
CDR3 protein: CASSEMRAATGELFF

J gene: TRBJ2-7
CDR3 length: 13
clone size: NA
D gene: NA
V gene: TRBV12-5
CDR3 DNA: TGTGCTAGTGCTTGGGGCAGGATCTACGAGCAGTACTTC
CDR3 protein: CASAWGRIYEQYF

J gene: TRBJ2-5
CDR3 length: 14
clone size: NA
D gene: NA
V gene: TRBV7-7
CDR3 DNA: TGTGCCAGCAGCCTGAGGACCTACCAAGAGACCCAGTACTTC
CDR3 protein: CASSLRTYQETQYF

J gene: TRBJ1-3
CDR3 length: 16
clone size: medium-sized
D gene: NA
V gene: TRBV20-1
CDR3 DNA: TGCAGTGCTAGGGACGGGACGGTTGACTCTGGAAACACCATATATTTT
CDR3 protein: CSARDGTVDSGNTIYF

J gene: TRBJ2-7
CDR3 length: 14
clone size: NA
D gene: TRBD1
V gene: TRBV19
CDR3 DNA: TGTGCCAGTAGGGGGACAGCCTTTTCCTACGAGCAGTACTTC
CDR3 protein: CASRGTAFSYEQYF

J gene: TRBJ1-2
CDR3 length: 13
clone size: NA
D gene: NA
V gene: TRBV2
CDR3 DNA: TGTGCCATGTCTAGGGGCCTGAACTATGGCTACACCTTC
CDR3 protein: CAMSRGLNYGYTF

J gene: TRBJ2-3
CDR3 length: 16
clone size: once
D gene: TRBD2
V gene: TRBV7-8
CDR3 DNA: TGTGCCAGCAGCTCCGAACCGGGACTAGAGACAGATACGCAGTATTTT
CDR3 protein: CASSSEPGLETDTQYF

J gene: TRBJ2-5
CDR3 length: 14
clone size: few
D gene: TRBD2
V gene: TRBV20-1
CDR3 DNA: TGCAGTGCTAGAGGTAGCGGGGGGCTTGAGACCCAGTACTTC
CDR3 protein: CSARGSGGLETQYF

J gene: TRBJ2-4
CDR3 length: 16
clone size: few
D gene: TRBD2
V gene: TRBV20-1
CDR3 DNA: TGCAGTGCTAGAGATCCCCTAGCAGCGGGGGAGAACATTCAGTACTTC
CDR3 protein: CSARDPLAAGENIQYF

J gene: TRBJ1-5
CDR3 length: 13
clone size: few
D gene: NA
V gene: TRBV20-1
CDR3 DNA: TGCAGTGCTAGTTTGTGGGGCAATCAGCCCCAGCATTTT
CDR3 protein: CSASLWGNQPQHF

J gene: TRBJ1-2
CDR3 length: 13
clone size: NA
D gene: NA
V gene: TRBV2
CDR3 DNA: TGTGCCAGCAGTCTAGGCCGGTCCCTAGGCTACACCTTC
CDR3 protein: CASSLGRSLGYTF

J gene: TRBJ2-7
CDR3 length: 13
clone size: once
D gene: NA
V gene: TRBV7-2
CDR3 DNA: TGTGCCAGCAGCTTAGGCGTCGCTCTCGAGCAGTACTTC
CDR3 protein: CASSLGVALEQYF

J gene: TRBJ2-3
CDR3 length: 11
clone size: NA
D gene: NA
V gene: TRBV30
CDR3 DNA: TGTGCCTGGACTGGAACAGATACGCAGTATTTT
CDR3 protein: CAWTGTDTQYF

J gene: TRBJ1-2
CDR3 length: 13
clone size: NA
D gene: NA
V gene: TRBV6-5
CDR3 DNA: TGTGCCAGCAGTTACAAGGGTCCCTATGGCTACACCTTC
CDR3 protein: CASSYKGPYGYTF

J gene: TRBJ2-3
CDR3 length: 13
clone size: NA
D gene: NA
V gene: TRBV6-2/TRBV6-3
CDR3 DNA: TGTGCCAGCCGCGGGCCTAGCGTGGCTACGCAGTATTTT
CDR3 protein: CASRGPSVATQYF

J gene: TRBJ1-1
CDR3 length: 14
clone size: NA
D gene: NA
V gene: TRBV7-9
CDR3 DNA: TGTGCCAGCTCCCCGGGGAACAGGGTGACAAAAGCTTTCTTT
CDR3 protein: CASSPGNRVTKAFF

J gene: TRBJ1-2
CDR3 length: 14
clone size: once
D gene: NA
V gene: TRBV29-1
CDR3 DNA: TGCAGCGTTGCCCCCAGGGCGCTACACTATGGCTACACCTTC
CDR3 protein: CSVAPRALHYGYTF

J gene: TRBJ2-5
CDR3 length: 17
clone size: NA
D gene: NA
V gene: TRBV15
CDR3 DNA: TGTGCCACCAGCAGAGACGGGCACGGGGGGCTTCAAGAGACCCAGTACTTC
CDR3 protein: CATSRDGHGGLQETQYF

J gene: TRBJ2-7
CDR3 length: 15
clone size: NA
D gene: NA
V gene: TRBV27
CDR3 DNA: TGTGCCAGCAGCCACCGGGACAAAACCCTCTACGAGCAGTACTTC
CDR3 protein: CASSHRDKTLYEQYF

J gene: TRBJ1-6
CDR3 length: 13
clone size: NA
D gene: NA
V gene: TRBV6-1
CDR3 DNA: TGTGCCAGCCTCGAATCCAATAATTCACCCCTCCACTTT
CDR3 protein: CASLESNNSPLHF

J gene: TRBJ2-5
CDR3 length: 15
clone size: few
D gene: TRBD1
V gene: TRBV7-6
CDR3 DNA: TGTGCCAGCAGCTTACTGACAGGGCAACAAGAGACCCAGTACTTC
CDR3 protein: CASSLLTGQQETQYF

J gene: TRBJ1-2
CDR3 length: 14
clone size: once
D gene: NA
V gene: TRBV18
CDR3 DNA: TGTGCCAGCTCACCACGGGCTGGGGACTATGGCTACACCTTC
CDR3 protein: CASSPRAGDYGYTF

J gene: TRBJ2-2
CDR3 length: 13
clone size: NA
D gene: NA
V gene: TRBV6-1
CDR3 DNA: TGTGCCAGCAGGGATACAGGCACCGGGGAGCTGTTTTTT
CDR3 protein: CASRDTGTGELFF

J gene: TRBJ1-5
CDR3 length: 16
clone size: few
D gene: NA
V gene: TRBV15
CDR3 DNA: TGTGCCACCAGCAGAGATCGGGGGGCCGAAGGAGGGCCCCAGCATTTT
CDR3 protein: CATSRDRGAEGGPQHF

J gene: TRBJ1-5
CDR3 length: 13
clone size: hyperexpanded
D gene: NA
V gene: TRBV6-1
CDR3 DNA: TGTGCCAGCAGTGAACATAAAGATCAGCCCCAGCATTTT
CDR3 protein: CASSEHKDQPQHF